The next 23 T cell receptor beta chains were all read from a single sample in a study of control samples from healthy donors and cancer patients. Measured with immunoSEQ multiplex PCR; TCRdb has only the in-frame clones, and not every one. The profile covers approximately 79,000 clones, with roughly 90% appearing a single time and 6.5% to 7.5% taken by the ten largest. The sample comprised blood. The source is a man in his fifties in good health.

The rearrangement joins TRBV9 to TRBJ2-7; D is undetermined. Germline CDR1 and CDR2: SGDLS and YYNGEE. The CDR3 runs to 15 residues. Trimming took off 0 bases at V and 1 base at J, with 11 bases between the two ends. The CDR3 bases are TGTGCCAGCAGCGTAGCTACGACCGGGTCCTACGAGCAGTACTTC. Its protein product is CASSVATTGSYEQYF.

The rearrangement joins TRBV11-1 to TRBJ2-5; 7 nucleotides match TRBD1. Germline-derived CDR1 and CDR2 are SGHAT and FQDESV (reference sequence). Germline trimming cut 5 bases from V and 5 bases from J; bases unmatched to any gene: 11. This CDR3 is built from 15 residues. The chain's CDR3 is CASSPYRQGSETQYF. CDR3 coding DNA: TGTGCCAGCAGCCCTTATAGACAGGGAAGCGAGACCCAGTACTTC.

The V gene is TRBV2, the J gene TRBJ1-2; 7 bases match TRBD1. Germline values: CDR1 SNHLY, CDR2 FYNNEI. This CDR3 has 15 amino acids. Trimming at V came to 3 bases and at J to 5 bases, leaving 9 bases not matched to a gene. CDR3 in amino acids: CASSDPRQGDYGYTF. The DNA of the CDR3 is TGTGCCAGCAGTGACCCGAGACAGGGCGATTATGGCTACACCTTC.

The chain combines TRBV3-1 (or the pseudogene TRBV3-2) with TRBJ1-6, with D tentatively TRBD1 (6 bases). In germline, CDR1 is LGHDT, CDR2 YNNKEL (reference sequence). This CDR3 has 15 amino acids. V lost 2 bases and J 6 bases, leaving 11 bases between the germline ends. The CDR3 loop reads CASSQQDRLNSPLHF. Written as DNA, the CDR3 is TGTGCCAGCAGCCAACAGGACAGACTTAATTCACCCCTCCACTTT.

The chain joins TRBV29-1 to TRBJ1-5, with 7 nucleotides matching TRBD1. This CDR3 is built from 14 residues. Germline CDR1 reads SQVTM; CDR2 reads ANQGSEA. Trimming cost V 7 bases and J 5 bases; bases outside gene matches: 11. The CDR3 DNA sequence: TGCAGCGCCGTCTCAGGGGGGTTCGATCAGCCCCAGCATTTT. Translation gives CSAVSGGFDQPQHF. Supplemented by reference TRBV29-1 and TRBJ1-5, the full variable domain reads SAVISQKPSRDICQRGTSLTIQCQVDSQVTMMFWYRQQPGQSLTLIATANQGSEATYESGFVIDKFPISRPNLTFSTLTVSNMSPEDSSIYLCSAVSGGFDQPQHFGDGTRLSIL.

This clone showed up just once. The chain has TRBV7-6 and TRBJ1-3, with D unclear. V was shortened by 4 bases and J by 3 bases, with 13 bases between the two germline ends. The CDR3 consists of 15 residues. Germline values: CDR1 SGHVS, CDR2 FNYEAQ. The CDR3 loop is CASSSVDTSGNTIYF. CDR3 coding DNA: TGTGCCAGCAGCTCAGTCGACACTAGTGGAAACACCATATATTTT.

The CDR3 DNA sequence: TGTGCCAGCAGCTTCGGGGTAGCGGGGTCGAGCCAAGAGACCCAGTACTTC. Its translation: CASSFGVAGSSQETQYF. The chain links TRBV11-2 to TRBJ2-5; 8 nucleotides line up with TRBD2. The CDR3 has 17 amino acids. CDR1 and CDR2 (germline): SGHAT, FQNNGV. The trim removed 3 bases at V and 1 base at J, leaving 10 bases unmatched. The variable domain in full, completed from reference TRBV11-2 and TRBJ2-5, reads EAGVAQSPRYKIIEKRQSVAFWCNPISGHATLYWYQQILGQGPKLLIQFQNNGVVDDSQLPKDRFSAERLKGVDSTLKIQPAKLEDSAVYLCASSFGVAGSSQETQYFGPGTRLLVL.

This chain joins TRBV2 and TRBJ1-1; D gene ambiguous. The CDR3 spans 11 residues. Germline V gene data show CDR1 as SNHLY and CDR2 as FYNNEI. Trimming stripped 6 bases from V and 7 bases from J, with 9 bases between. CDR3 bases: TGTGCCAGCAGCCCGACACTTGAAGCTTTCTTT. It specifies CASSPTLEAFF.

The chain is built from TRBV12-5 and TRBJ1-1, with TRBD1 as a possible D gene (5 bases). The CDR3 is 14 amino acids. The V end lost 1 base, the J end lost 1 base, and 7 bases lay between the germline ends. Germline loops: CDR1 LGHNT, CDR2 FRNRAP. The CDR3 nucleotides are TGTGCTAGTGGTTTGGGGACACCGAACACTGAAGCTTTCTTT. Translating gives CASGLGTPNTEAFF.

This sequence joins TRBV9 and TRBJ2-2; 8 nucleotides agree with TRBD1. Germline CDR1 and CDR2: SGDLS and YYNGEE. The V gene end was trimmed by 0 bases and the J gene end by 7 bases; junction bases not matched to a gene: 14. This CDR3 contains 18 residues. CDR3 in DNA: TGTGCCAGCAGCGTAGACTCAGGGGGCATATTTGGGATCGGGGAGCTGTTTTTT. It encodes CASSVDSGGIFGIGELFF.

The V call is TRBV9, the J call TRBJ1-5; D gene ambiguous. Germline loops: CDR1 SGDLS, CDR2 YYNGEE. The CDR3 totals 14 residues. V lost 0 bases to trimming and J lost 4 bases, with 8 bases between them. The CDR3 protein is CASSVGTDNQPQHF. DNA for the CDR3: TGTGCCAGCAGCGTAGGGACCGATAATCAGCCCCAGCATTTT.

The chain couples TRBV5-4 to TRBJ2-7; TRBD1 aligns across 7 bases. Trimming at V came to 6 bases and at J to 4 bases, leaving 7 bases not matched to a gene. The germline CDR1 and CDR2 sequences are SGHNT and YYREEE (reference sequence). This CDR3 spans 13 amino acids. The CDR3 region is CASKRQGYYEQYF. The CDR3 coding sequence is TGTGCCAGCAAGAGACAGGGTTATTACGAGCAGTACTTC.

This clone was seen once. Its ends do not fully match the called genes, so a read error is possible. The chain joins TRBV9 to TRBJ2-4; no firm D call. The CDR3 loop spans 9 amino acids. From germline, CDR1 is SGDLS and CDR2 YYNGEE. CDR3 in amino acids: CASSVVPDF. CDR3 bases: TGTGCCAGCAGCGTAGTCCCCGACTTC.

V and J are TRBV2 and TRBJ2-7; no definite D call. The CDR3 is made up of 13 amino acids. V was shortened by 5 bases and J by 7 bases, with 15 bases between the two germline ends. In germline, CDR1 is SNHLY, CDR2 FYNNEI. This CDR3 is CASSRPGLWEQYF. CDR3 nucleotides: TGTGCCAGCAGTCGACCAGGTCTATGGGAGCAGTACTTC.

This clone has a single count. The CDR3 DNA is TGCGCCAGCAGCTTGATTCCCTCGAACACCGGGGAGCTGTTTTTT. Translated: CASSLIPSNTGELFF. The V gene is TRBV5-1, the J gene TRBJ2-2; no firm D call. Germline V CDR1 and CDR2: SGHRS, YFSETQ. This CDR3 has 15 amino acids. Trimming took 1 base from V and 0 from J, leaving 7 bases between them.

V usage is TRBV7-2 and J usage is TRBJ2-2; 9 positions agree with TRBD2. The CDR3 has 16 residues. V gave up 1 base and J gave up 5 bases; unmatched junction bases: 5. The germline V gene has CDR1 SGHTA and CDR2 FQGNSA. The CDR3 sequence is CASSLGLAGTTGELFF. CDR3 bases: TGTGCCAGCAGCTTAGGGCTAGCGGGGACAACCGGGGAGCTGTTTTTT.

Of note for this clone: Other DNA sequences from this sample encode an identical CDR3 as well. The chain is built from TRBV7-3 and TRBJ1-1; 8 bases are a match to TRBD1. The CDR3 spans 15 residues. Trimming took 0 bases from V and 2 from J; bases not matched to a gene: 2. The V gene's germline CDR1 is SGHTA and CDR2 FQGTGA. The CDR3 loop is CASSLTPGGNTEAFF. CDR3 nucleotides: TGTGCCAGCAGCTTAACCCCAGGGGGCAACACTGAAGCTTTCTTT.

The table lists this clone with a count of one. The rearrangement joins TRBV7-8 to TRBJ1-2; D ambiguous. Germline V gene data show CDR1 as SGHVS and CDR2 as FQNEAQ. CDR3 length equals 12 residues. Trimming pared 5 bases from V and 3 bases from J, leaving 7 bases between. The CDR3 is CASSHSDYGYTF. Written as DNA, the CDR3 is TGTGCCAGCAGCCACTCTGACTATGGCTACACCTTC.

The V and J genes are TRBV6-2 or TRBV6-3 and TRBJ2-3; a weak D match, TRBD2 (5 bases). Looked up from germline, CDR1 is MNHEY and CDR2 is SVGEGT. The CDR3 length is 14 residues. V shed 5 bases and J shed 4 bases, with 13 bases lying between them. The CDR3 loop reads CASSKRELADTQYF. The DNA of the CDR3 is TGTGCCAGCAGTAAGAGGGAACTGGCAGATACGCAGTATTTT.

This chain joins TRBV19 and TRBJ1-2; D gene uncertain. The CDR3 loop spans 14 amino acids. V lost 8 bases to trimming and J lost 3 bases, with 16 bases between them. Germline loops: CDR1 LNHDA, CDR2 SQIVND (reference sequence). CDR3 DNA: TGTGCCAGTTTGACGGCAGCTGGAGACTATGGCTACACCTTC. Amino acids: CASLTAAGDYGYTF.

This clone has more than one count but fewer than ten. V gene TRBV30 combines with J gene TRBJ1-6; TRBD1 aligns across 7 bases. This CDR3 has 16 amino acids. Germline V gives CDR1 GTSNPN, CDR2 SVGIG (reference sequence). Here the CDR3 reads CALKALQGRGNSPLHF. The CDR3 bases are TGTGCGTTAAAGGCCCTACAGGGGAGAGGTAATTCACCCCTCCACTTT. Combining the CDR3 with reference TRBV30 and TRBJ1-6 gives the whole variable domain SQTIHQWPATLVQPVGSPLSLECTVEGTSNPNLYWYRQAAGRGLQLLFYSVGIGQISSEVPQNLSASRPQDRQFILSSKKLLLSDSGFYLCALKALQGRGNSPLHFGNGTRLTVT.

V and J are TRBV6-5 and TRBJ2-1, with D hard to call. The CDR3 covers 14 residues. V lost 4 bases and J 8 bases, leaving 15 bases between the germline ends. Germline CDR1 reads MNHEY; CDR2 reads SVGAGI. This chain's CDR3 is CASSWGRGGDEQFF. The CDR3 DNA follows: TGTGCCAGCAGTTGGGGAAGAGGTGGTGATGAGCAGTTCTTC.

This clone was observed once. J is TRBJ1-2 and V is TRBV5-4, with D possibly matching TRBD1 (5 bases). V was pared by 1 base and J by 6 bases, with 13 bases between. There are 14 residues in the CDR3. Germline V CDR1 and CDR2: SGHNT, YYREEE (reference sequence). This chain's CDR3 is CASSLSARDHGYTF. The CDR3 nucleotides read TGTGCCAGCAGCTTGTCAGCCAGGGATCATGGCTACACCTTC.